The T cell receptor beta chain under discussion was sequenced for a study of beta chain features in type 1 diabetes. Study-wide background: The examined sorted cells totaled about 110 million across samples.

On this clone: The antigen is unknown.

From germline, CDR1 is SGHNT and CDR2 YYREEE (reference sequence). The CDR3 runs 15 residues. V was cut by 7 bases and J by 6 bases, with 17 bases left in between. Study-wide points: In comparison with healthy donors, patients had naive, central memory and Treg TCRB repertoires that appeared more similar.

Stem cell-like memory, regulatory, central memory and naive CD4+ cells were sorted via CD45RO/CCR7/CD25/CD127/CD95/CD27. Expressed TCRB transcripts were sequenced, since all the RNA that had been isolated was reverse transcribed. Approximately 3.5 million reads per sample on average were obtained from naive, central memory and regulatory T cell samples. Sequenced by immunoSEQ multiplex PCR; TCRdb stores in-frame clones only, minus some. Of about 360,000 clones detected, 10% to 15% appear once; the ten largest clones hold roughly 0.017%. The sequencing input was naive CD4+ T cells from blood. The source of this sequence is a man between 18 and 35 years old in good health. The chain has TRBV5-4 and TRBJ1-6; tentatively, D is TRBD1 (6 bases). As DNA, the CDR3 is TGTGCCAGCGGGTCAGGACAGACTGCTAATTCACCCCTCCACTTT. It translates to CASGSGQTANSPLHF.